The source of this T cell receptor (beta chain) is a study of somatic mutations in cytotoxic T cells in rheumatoid arthritis (dated by TCRdb to about 2017). Describing the broader study: Right after diagnosis and prior to the start of any treatment, approximately 30 ml EDTA of peripheral blood was drawn from patients. A total of 65 rheumatoid arthritis patients and 20 or so healthy controls underwent TCRB deep sequencing. Patients and controls did not essentially differ in median age, which was nearly identical between the groups. Whether expanded CD8+ T-cell clones in untreated, newly diagnosed rheumatoid arthritis carry somatic mutations was the study question, and clonality was characterized with TCRB deep sequencing. Some T-cell populations stained with V beta antibodies were sorted by flow on a FACSAria II or Sony SH800 to nearly 100% purity, with sorted V beta1+ cells additionally subjected to TCRB sequencing.

Study-wide conclusions, independent of this receptor: CD8+ clonality increased with age in patients (Spearman r ≈ 0.5) but not in healthy controls. No adjustment for multiple comparisons was made for the slight TRBV07 underrepresentation in patients. CD8+ T-cell clonality in rheumatoid arthritis patients was not significantly different from that in age-matched healthy controls. Viral specificity could not be ruled out by absence from virus-specific databases, and the antigen targets of the expanded CD8+ clones remained unknown. The largest CD8+ clone made up more than 20% of CD8+ cells in about an eighth of the roughly 60 patients, and blood and synovial fluid shared several identical CD8+ TCRB sequences.

On an AutoMACS, CD4+ and CD8+ cells were isolated via positive magnetic bead selection, and their purity was verified by flow cytometry. A TCR V beta antibody panel was used in flow cytometry to screen first for clonal expansions, which were then characterized by TCRB deep sequencing of sorted CD8+ fractions. Peripheral blood mononuclear cells were isolated by Ficoll-Paque PLUS density gradient separation. Nucleospin Tissue or Tissue XS kits were used to extract DNA from CD4-enriched, CD8-enriched or PBMC samples, and a Qubit 2.0 fluorometer was used for quantification. For this clone: The clone's antigen remains unknown. The input lacks base qualities; no much larger clone sits a single base away.

The immunoSEQ assay was applied to genomic DNA for TCRB CDR3 sequencing. Regarding the original processing steps: Patient CD8+ clones larger than 1% were compared against published virus-specific TCRB sequences, and only a few matched. Nothing other than productive TCRB rearrangements was included in the analyses. Defining a clone by its unique TCRB CDR3 sequence, the study calculated clonality as a productive clonality index derived from Shannon entropy. Repertoire overlap for a pair of samples was computed from each clone's template counts relative to total templates per sample. V-gene usage from TCRB sequencing and V-gene usage measured by flow cytometry were correlated (Spearman r of about 0.61). TCRdb provides this immuneACCESS table in a form limited to in-frame rearrangements. Some clones are lacking; in checked studies, under half of them reflect an unresolved V gene, and why the rest are absent is not known. Clone size and V and J calls were adopted from that table, with D and trimming inferred from the DNA. Here the sample has about 10,000 clones; about 93% occur a single time. The ten largest clones take up roughly 14% of the sample.

The CDR3 starts with the cysteine, ends with the phenylalanine, and has 17 residues. Kept here is only the CDR3 DNA, which spans 51 bases and is read in frame from base 1. The germline V gene sets CDR1 to MDHEN and CDR2 to SYDVKM. V loses 8 bases at its end and J loses 4 bases; junction bases beyond the gene matches: 12. Sequencing input: CD8+ T cells sorted from blood. The chain is made from TRBV28 and TRBJ2-5; 14 bases in the junction line up with TRBD2. This TCR derives from a woman aged 18-29 years with rheumatoid arthritis. The DNA sequence is TGTGCCAGCGGCCCGACTAGCGGGAGGGCCGGGCGAGAGACCCAGTACTTC. It translates to CASGPTSGRAGRETQYF. Joined to the reference TRBV28 and TRBJ2-5 proteins, this CDR3 gives the full variable domain: DVKVTQSSRYLVKRTGEKVFLECVQDMDHENMFWYRQDPGLGLRLIYFSYDVKMKEKGDIPEGYSVSREKKERFSLILESASTNQTSMYLCASGPTSGRAGRETQYFGPGTRLLVL.